Listed below are T cell receptor beta chains from one sample, sequenced in a study of blood T cells in healthy people across ages. In TCRdb, the 5' RACE reads were re-called with MiXCR into one record per CDR3 protein. The data contain about 970,000 distinct CDR3 sequences, roughly 47% of them singletons. Sequencing used blood. The source is a woman aged 55-70 years in good health. The CDR3 runs from the conserved cysteine through the conserved F or W. D genes are given only for firm matches. Not all rows give a size; the values are once, few, many and, for expanded clones, a class.

d_gene,j_gene,v_gene,abundance,CDR3nt,CDR3aa
TRBD1,TRBJ2-5,TRBV28,few,TGTGCCAGCAGTTTTCGAGGAGGGACAGGGGGTTCAGAGACCCAGTACTTC,CASSFRGGTGGSETQYF
NA,TRBJ2-3,TRBV6-2/TRBV6-3,few,TGTGCCAGCAGTGGAGGGGGCGCGGTAGATACGCAGTATTTT,CASSGGGAVDTQYF
NA,TRBJ2-3,TRBV20-1,NA,TGCAGTCCCAGGGGGGGGGCAGATACGCAGTATTTT,CSPRGGADTQYF
TRBD1,TRBJ1-5,TRBV29-1,NA,TGCAGCGTTGAAGGGTCAGGGGGCGGTCAGCCCCAGCATTTT,CSVEGSGGGQPQHF
TRBD2,TRBJ2-5,TRBV7-2,NA,TGTGCCAGCAGCTTAGCGAGGGCGGGAGGAACCGAGACCCAGTACTTC,CASSLARAGGTETQYF
TRBD2,TRBJ2-5,TRBV27,NA,TGTGCCAGCAGTTACGGGACTAGCGGGAGAGAGACCCAGTACTTC,CASSYGTSGRETQYF
TRBD2,TRBJ2-4,TRBV25-1,once,TGTGCCAGCAGTGAGAAAGCGGGAGAGAGGGAAAACATTCAGTACTTC,CASSEKAGERENIQYF
TRBD1,TRBJ2-7,TRBV29-1,NA,TGCAGCGTCGCTGACAGGGGAATTAACTACGAGCAGTACTTC,CSVADRGINYEQYF
TRBD1,TRBJ1-2,TRBV6-2/TRBV6-3,NA,TGTGCCATCACCGGGACAGGGAGGAGTGGCTACACCTTC,CAITGTGRSGYTF
TRBD2,TRBJ2-5,TRBV11-1,NA,TGTGCCAGCAGCTTAGTGAGTGTTGGGGCGGGGGAGCAGTACTTC,CASSLVSVGAGEQYF
NA,TRBJ2-7,TRBV7-9,NA,TGTACCAGCATCAACCTGGGGGGAATCAACTCCTACGAGCAGTACTTC,CTSINLGGINSYEQYF
TRBD1,TRBJ2-5,TRBV9,NA,TGTGCCAGCAGCGTAGTGGGGACAGCCAAAGAGACCCAGTACTTC,CASSVVGTAKETQYF
NA,TRBJ2-1,TRBV4-1,NA,TGCGCCAGCAGCGTTGCGGGCGGCGAGCAGTTCTTC,CASSVAGGEQFF
TRBD1,TRBJ2-5,TRBV7-9,once,TGTGCCAGCAGCTCACCCTACAGGACAGGGACGGAGACCCAGTACTTC,CASSSPYRTGTETQYF
TRBD1,TRBJ1-1,TRBV12-3/TRBV12-4,NA,TGTGCCAGCAGCCCCGGGACAGGGGTGGGTACTGAAGCTTTCTTT,CASSPGTGVGTEAFF
NA,TRBJ2-7,TRBV9,NA,TGTGCCAACAGCGTAGCCCCGGGCCCTAGCTACGAGCAGTACTTC,CANSVAPGPSYEQYF
NA,TRBJ2-7,TRBV6-6,few,TGTGCCAGCAGTTTCTTAACCGGGCCCGGAGGGGAGCAGTACTTC,CASSFLTGPGGEQYF
TRBD2,TRBJ2-7,TRBV24-1,NA,TGTGCCACCAGTGGCCCGGTACGGGAGGGATACGAGCAGTACTTC,CATSGPVREGYEQYF
TRBD1,TRBJ2-7,TRBV24-1,NA,TGTGCCACCAGTGGGACCGGACAGGATGCCTACGAGCAGTACTTC,CATSGTGQDAYEQYF
NA,TRBJ2-1,TRBV7-2,few,TGTGCCAGCAGCCCCCTGTTTGGTGAGCAGTTCTTC,CASSPLFGEQFF
TRBD1,TRBJ2-2,TRBV6-2/TRBV6-3,NA,TGTGCCAGCAGAAAGACAGGGGGCACCGGGGAGCTGTTTTTT,CASRKTGGTGELFF
NA,TRBJ2-3,TRBV10-3,once,TGTGCCATCAGTGATGAGGGCCCGGAAACGCAGTATTTT,CAISDEGPETQYF
NA,TRBJ2-7,TRBV6-2/TRBV6-3,NA,TGTGCCAGCAGTCGCCAAGAGTACAATGAGCAGTACTTC,CASSRQEYNEQYF
NA,TRBJ2-5,TRBV25-1,NA,TGTGCCAGCAGTGAATATATGCGGCAAGAGACCCAGTACTTC,CASSEYMRQETQYF
TRBD1,TRBJ1-1,TRBV7-6,NA,TGTGCCAGCAGCTTAGTAGGGGGCAGACGGAACACTGAAGCTTTCTTT,CASSLVGGRRNTEAFF
NA,TRBJ1-2,TRBV4-3,NA,TGCGCCAGCAGCCAAGTCGAGGGATATGGCTACACCTTC,CASSQVEGYGYTF
TRBD1,TRBJ2-5,TRBV18,NA,TGTGCCAGCTCACAGGGACAGCCGACAGAGACCCAGTACTTC,CASSQGQPTETQYF
NA,TRBJ2-4,TRBV2,few,TGTGCCAGCAGTGTACGGGGTGCGGACATTCAGTACTTC,CASSVRGADIQYF
TRBD1,TRBJ2-5,TRBV29-1,NA,TGCAGCGTCCATGACAGGGTTGAGACCCAGTACTTC,CSVHDRVETQYF
NA,TRBJ2-5,TRBV7-6,NA,TGTGCCAGCAGCGTAGTTCAGAAAGAGACCCAGTACTTC,CASSVVQKETQYF
NA,TRBJ2-5,TRBV6-5,NA,TGTGCCAGCAGTTCGGGCCCGAGGTTCCAAGAGACCCAGTACTTC,CASSSGPRFQETQYF
TRBD1,TRBJ2-7,TRBV5-1,NA,TGCGCCAGCAGCTTCTTTCCGGGACAGGATTTAGGCGAGCAGTACTTC,CASSFFPGQDLGEQYF
TRBD2,TRBJ2-7,TRBV4-1,NA,TGCGCCAGCAGCCCCCAATGGGGGGGATCCTACGAGCAGTACTTC,CASSPQWGGSYEQYF
TRBD2,TRBJ2-1,TRBV3-1,few,TGTGCCAGCAGCCAAGTTAACCTAGCGGGAGTGGGTAATGAGCAGTTCTTC,CASSQVNLAGVGNEQFF
NA,TRBJ2-7,TRBV20-1,NA,TGCAGTGCTAGTGACCCTATAGGGAACTACGAGCAGTACTTC,CSASDPIGNYEQYF
NA,TRBJ1-6,TRBV20-1,NA,TGCAGTCGGAGGGTAGGGCGGTCCCTCCACTTT,CSRRVGRSLHF
TRBD1,TRBJ2-7,TRBV7-2,NA,TGTGCCAGCAGCTTTTCCGGACAGGGTCGAGAGCAGTACTTC,CASSFSGQGREQYF
TRBD1,TRBJ2-2,TRBV18,NA,TGTGCCAGCTCACCTTGGGACAGATCTACCGGGGAGCTGTTTTTT,CASSPWDRSTGELFF
TRBD2,TRBJ2-7,TRBV18,many,TGTGCCAGCTCACCACAGCTAGCGGGATCTAAAGAGCAGTACTTC,CASSPQLAGSKEQYF
NA,TRBJ2-7,TRBV4-2,NA,TGTGCCAGCAGCCAAGACCCACCAGCGGAGAGCTCCTACGAGCAGTACTTC,CASSQDPPAESSYEQYF
NA,TRBJ2-7,TRBV27,NA,TGTGCCAGCAGTACACCGGGACCTGCCCACGAGCAGTACTTC,CASSTPGPAHEQYF
TRBD2,TRBJ2-1,TRBV13,NA,TGTGCCAGCAGCGACGGTGGGACTAGCGGGAGAAATGAGCAGTTCTTC,CASSDGGTSGRNEQFF
NA,TRBJ1-5,TRBV18,NA,TGTGCCAGCTCACCCCACCGTAATCGGCCCCAGCATTTT,CASSPHRNRPQHF
TRBD2,TRBJ2-3,TRBV5-1,few,TGCGCCAGCAGATTCGGACTAGCGGGACGTTGGGATACGCAGTATTTT,CASRFGLAGRWDTQYF
NA,TRBJ1-2,TRBV29-1,few,TGCAGCGTCCCACAGGGAAACTATGGCTACACCTTC,CSVPQGNYGYTF
TRBD1,TRBJ2-3,TRBV5-1,NA,TGCGCCAGCAGCCCCGACAGGGAACGGCTAACAGATACGCAGTATTTT,CASSPDRERLTDTQYF
NA,TRBJ1-2,TRBV7-2,NA,TGTGCCAGCAGCTTAGCGGCAGGGGCGAGCGGCTACACCTTC,CASSLAAGASGYTF
TRBD2,TRBJ2-7,TRBV30,NA,TGTGCCTGGAGCCGGACTAGCGGGAGCTACGAGCAGTACTTC,CAWSRTSGSYEQYF